These 7 T cell receptor beta chains originate from one sample sequenced in a study of early stage breast cancer tumors. Profiling relied on immunoSEQ multiplex PCR, and the TCRdb table lists in-frame clones only, not all of them. This table holds tens of thousands of clones, just under 80% found once. The material sequenced was blood. The receptors were gathered from a person aged 35-49 years with breast cancer.

The chain has TRBV4-1 and TRBJ2-3; 7 bases map to TRBD2. With V trimmed by 5 bases and J by 4 bases, 3 bases remained unmatched. Per germline, CDR1 MGHRA and CDR2 YSYEKL. The CDR3 is 13 amino acids. CDR3 nucleotide sequence: TGCGCCAGCAGCTCTGGGAGGGCAGATACGCAGTATTTT. This codes for CASSSGRADTQYF.

The sample holds one count of this clone. The rearrangement uses TRBV5-8 and TRBJ1-1, with 7 bases matching TRBD1. The trim removed 6 bases at V and 1 base at J, leaving 9 bases unmatched. There are 15 residues in the CDR3. Germline loops: CDR1 SGHTS, CDR2 YDEGEE. The CDR3 DNA follows: TGTGCCAGCACCCTGGGATCAGGGGGGAACACTGAAGCTTTCTTT. Translation gives CASTLGSGGNTEAFF.

The rearrangement uses TRBV10-3 and TRBJ1-1; D may be TRBD1 (5 bases). The V gene lost 3 bases and the J gene lost 3 bases, with 14 bases spanning the gap. This CDR3 region has 15 residues. Germline V lookup: CDR1 ENHRY, CDR2 SYGVKD. The CDR3 loop is CAISDRGQRDTEAFF. CDR3 DNA: TGTGCCATCAGTGACCGGGGCCAGAGAGACACTGAAGCTTTCTTT.

In DNA form, the CDR3 reads TGTGCCAGCTCACGAAGTAGCTCACGCGCAGATACGCAGTATTTT. Its translation is CASSRSSSRADTQYF. The J gene is TRBJ2-3, the V gene TRBV18; D uncertain. The CDR3 contains 15 residues. Between the trimmed V and J ends, which lost 4 bases and 4 bases, there was a span of 15 bases. Germline assignment: CDR1 KGHSH and CDR2 LQKENI.

J is TRBJ2-4 and V is TRBV19; perhaps D is TRBD1 or TRBD2 (5 bases each). The ends were cut back, 3 bases at V and 1 base at J, with 13 bases in the middle. This CDR3 spans 16 amino acids. Germline CDR1 is LNHDA and CDR2 is SQIVND (reference sequence). This CDR3 is CASSIRGERAKNIQYF. CDR3 in DNA: TGTGCCAGTAGTATCCGAGGGGAGAGGGCCAAAAACATTCAGTACTTC.

This chain joins TRBV6-5 and TRBJ1-3; unclear D gene. This CDR3 region has 16 residues. V was shortened by 4 bases and J by 3 bases, with 16 bases between the two germline ends. Looked up from germline, CDR1 is MNHEY and CDR2 is SVGAGI. CDR3 protein: CASSLRSGFRGNTIYF. The CDR3 DNA is TGTGCCAGCAGTTTAAGAAGCGGCTTCCGTGGAAACACCATATATTTT.

The chain is built from TRBV19 and TRBJ2-7; D uncertain. CDR1 is LNHDA, CDR2 SQIVND, per germline (reference sequence). V was pared by 6 bases and J by 2 bases, with 11 bases between. The CDR3 runs to 13 residues. The CDR3 DNA is TGTGCCAGTAGGGGCAGCCAGACCTACGAGCAGTACTTC. Protein product: CASRGSQTYEQYF.